The 25 T cell receptor beta chains given below trace back to one sample, sequenced in a study of Ad26.COV2.S vaccination and SARS-CoV-2 variants. The treatment here: approximately 18 received Ad26.COV2.S at low or high dose, single or two shots; about five received placebo; per-sample allocation not given. Sampling was performed 63 days after the first vaccine or placebo injection. Profiled with immunoSEQ multiplex PCR; TCRdb holds only in-frame clones, not every one. The sample has under 600,000 clones, 89% seen once. The sequenced sample was peripheral blood, obtained in a trial of Ad26.COV2.S vaccine versus placebo. These receptor sequences come from a person aged 18-60 years who received the Ad26.COV2.S COVID-19 vaccine or a placebo.

V usage is TRBV24-1 and J usage is TRBJ2-3; D is unresolved. V dropped 4 bases and J dropped 3 bases, with 13 bases sitting between them. The CDR3 extends over 15 amino acids. Germline V gene data show CDR1 as KGHDR and CDR2 as SFDVKD. CDR3 loop: CATSDAETRTDTQYF. The CDR3 region has the DNA TGTGCCACCAGTGACGCGGAAACGCGTACAGATACGCAGTATTTT.

The chain links TRBV28 to TRBJ2-2; D is unresolved. The germline gives CDR1 MDHEN, CDR2 SYDVKM. Trimming cost V 5 bases and J 1 base, with 8 bases left between them. This CDR3 region has 14 residues. In DNA, the CDR3 is TGTGCCAGCAGTAGAACGGGGAACACCGGGGAGCTGTTTTTT. Translation: CASSRTGNTGELFF.

The chain has TRBV11-2 and TRBJ1-3, with 7 nucleotides matching TRBD1. Germline CDR1 and CDR2: SGHAT and FQNNGV. The J segment lost 3 bases and the V segment lost 6 bases, leaving 11 bases of the junction unmatched. The CDR3 has 16 amino acids. CDR3 in amino acids: CASRKLGGRNGNTIYF. The CDR3 coding sequence is TGTGCCAGCAGGAAGTTAGGGGGCAGGAATGGAAACACCATATATTTT.

The rearrangement joins TRBV28 to TRBJ2-3; 9 nucleotides align to TRBD2. Unmatched junction bases numbered 10, after V lost 3 bases and J lost 0 bases. The CDR3 is 18 residues long. Per the germline V gene, CDR1 is MDHEN and CDR2 is SYDVKM. CDR3 loop: CASSLVSSGKPSTDTQYF. DNA of the CDR3: TGTGCCAGCAGTTTGGTGTCTAGCGGGAAACCTAGCACAGATACGCAGTATTTT.

CDR3 sequence reads: CATSVGGSDYGYTF. For the CDR3, the DNA is TGTGCCACCAGTGTTGGGGGTAGCGACTATGGCTACACCTTC. J is TRBJ1-2 and V is TRBV24-1; tentatively, D is TRBD1 (5 bases). Germline CDR1 reads KGHDR; CDR2 reads SFDVKD. The V end lost 5 bases, the J end lost 3 bases, and 12 bases lay between the germline ends. This CDR3 contains 14 residues.

The rearrangement uses TRBV19 and TRBJ1-1, with D possibly being TRBD1 (5 bases). Germline V gene lookup returns CDR1 LNHDA and CDR2 SQIVND (reference sequence). This CDR3 has 14 amino acids. Trimming shortened V by 5 bases and J by 0 bases, and 10 bases separated the two germline ends. The CDR3 sequence: CASSAGPVNTEAFF. CDR3 nucleotide sequence: TGTGCCAGTAGTGCGGGACCGGTGAACACTGAAGCTTTCTTT.

In its sample, this clone was seen once. This chain uses TRBV28 with TRBJ1-1; TRBD1 might be the D (5 bases). Trimming took off 6 bases at V and 9 bases at J, with 20 bases between the two ends. CDR1 MDHEN and CDR2 SYDVKM come from the germline V gene. This CDR3 region has 14 residues. The CDR3 here is CASSGGGVGLKAFF. CDR3 DNA: TGTGCCAGCAGCGGGGGAGGGGTAGGTTTAAAAGCTTTCTTT.

The DNA for the CDR3 is TGTGCCAGCAGCCAAGAAGGGCCAAGGTTTGACGAGCAGTACTTC. It translates to CASSQEGPRFDEQYF. The rearrangement links TRBV3-1 (or the pseudogene TRBV3-2) to TRBJ2-7; D gene ambiguous. The V gene lost 0 bases and the J gene lost 5 bases, with 14 bases spanning the gap. The CDR3 has 15 residues. Looked up from germline, CDR1 is LGHDT and CDR2 is YNNKEL (reference sequence).

The gene calls are TRBV7-2 and TRBJ1-6, with a possible D match to TRBD1 (5 bases). Germline values: CDR1 SGHTA, CDR2 FQGNSA. This CDR3 has 16 residues. V lost 1 base, J lost 10 bases, and 17 bases lay in between. The CDR3 bases are TGTGCCAGCAGCTTAGAGGGCAGGGCCCCTTTGTCACCCCTCCACTTT. This sequence encodes CASSLEGRAPLSPLHF.

The rearrangement uses TRBV7-2 and TRBJ2-6; possibly TRBD1 for D (6 bases). In germline, CDR1 is SGHTA, CDR2 FQGNSA. This CDR3 comprises 17 residues. V was pared by 4 bases and J by 0 bases, with 13 bases between. The chain's CDR3 is CASSYSGVISGANVLTF. In nucleotides, the CDR3 is TGTGCCAGCAGCTATTCAGGGGTAATCTCTGGGGCCAACGTCCTGACTTTC.

This clone was counted between two and nine times. The chain has TRBV6-1 and TRBJ1-2; a weak D match, TRBD1 (5 bases). V was cut by 10 bases and J by 6 bases, with 15 bases left in between. The CDR3 is 12 residues long. Germline assignment: CDR1 MNHNS and CDR2 SASEGT. Written as DNA, the CDR3 is TGTGCCACTTCAGAGGGGTCAGATGGCTACACCTTC. This gives the protein CATSEGSDGYTF.

V and J are TRBV28 and TRBJ2-7; 10 positions match TRBD2. Germline loops: CDR1 MDHEN, CDR2 SYDVKM. Trimming took 5 bases from V and 3 from J; bases not matched to a gene: 7. CDR3 length: 15 residues. The CDR3 is CASSPRLAGLYEQYF. CDR3 nucleotides: TGTGCCAGCAGTCCGCGACTAGCGGGCCTCTACGAGCAGTACTTC.

This chain links TRBV5-4 with TRBJ2-1, with unresolved D. Germline V gene lookup returns CDR1 SGHNT and CDR2 YYREEE (reference sequence). V was clipped by 4 bases and J by 6 bases, with 17 bases between them. The CDR3 runs 15 residues. CDR3 loop: CASSPSVLSGNEQFF. The CDR3, as DNA: TGTGCCAGCAGCCCCTCCGTGCTTTCGGGCAATGAGCAGTTCTTC. Full variable domain (remainder filled in from reference TRBV5-4 and TRBJ2-1): ETGVTQSPTHLIKTRGQQVTLRCSSQSGHNTVSWYQQALGQGPQFIFQYYREEENGRGNFPPRFSGLQFPNYSSELNVNALELDDSALYLCASSPSVLSGNEQFFGPGTRLTVL.

With regard to this clone: At one of its ends the junction is not consistent with the germline gene, which may arise from a read error. The chain combines TRBV7-7 with TRBJ2-2; possibly TRBD1 for D (6 bases). The CDR3 is 15 amino acids. Germline V gives CDR1 SSHAT, CDR2 FNYEAQ (reference sequence). This CDR3 is CASSPRTVNTGELFF. The CDR3 coding sequence is TGTGCTAGCAGCCCCCGGACAGTGAACACCGGGGAGCTGTTTTTT.

The chain has TRBV19 and TRBJ2-7, with D possibly called TRBD1 or TRBD2 (5 bases each). The CDR3 has 18 residues. Trimming pared 3 bases from V and 3 bases from J, leaving 24 bases between. CDR1 LNHDA and CDR2 SQIVND come from the germline V gene (reference sequence). The CDR3 loop is CASSIQYPTGADFYEQYF. The CDR3 coding sequence is TGTGCCAGTAGTATCCAATACCCCACCGGGGCCGATTTCTACGAGCAGTACTTC.

The table lists this clone with a few counts. V usage is TRBV24-1 and J usage is TRBJ2-2; 11 bases are a match to TRBD2. The germline gives CDR1 KGHDR, CDR2 SFDVKD. J lost 2 bases, V lost 3 bases, and 7 bases had no gene match. The CDR3 is 18 amino acids. The CDR3 loop is CATSDTPGTSGNTGELFF. CDR3 sequence (DNA): TGTGCCACCAGTGATACCCCCGGGACTAGCGGAAACACCGGGGAGCTGTTTTTT.

This clone appeared once. The chain joins TRBV27 to TRBJ1-2; tentatively, D is TRBD1 (6 bases). Between the trimmed V and J ends, which lost 0 bases and 0 bases, there was a span of 17 bases. In germline, CDR1 is MNHEY, CDR2 SMNVEV (reference sequence). This CDR3 has 18 amino acids. The CDR3: CASSLSPGRGGPNYGYTF. The CDR3 nucleotides read TGTGCCAGCAGTTTATCTCCTGGTAGGGGGGGACCTAACTATGGCTACACCTTC.

The rearrangement uses TRBV4-3 and TRBJ1-1; D is unclear. Germline V lookup: CDR1 LGHNA, CDR2 YSLEER. The CDR3 totals 15 residues. Trimming cost V 6 bases and J 0 bases, with 14 bases left between them. The CDR3 here is CASRRPPQMNTEAFF. CDR3 DNA sequence: TGCGCCAGCAGGCGACCACCCCAAATGAACACTGAAGCTTTCTTT.

The rearrangement joins TRBV10-3 to TRBJ1-1; 7 bases are a match to TRBD1. The germline V gene encodes CDR1 ENHRY and CDR2 SYGVKD. This CDR3 has 15 residues. V gave up 6 bases and J gave up 4 bases; unmatched junction bases: 11. As DNA, the CDR3 is TGTGCCATCAGCCGGGACAGTCTGACTGGCACTGAAGCTTTCTTT. Its protein is CAISRDSLTGTEAFF.

J is TRBJ1-1 and V is TRBV6-5; D gene ambiguous. V was cut by 8 bases and J by 4 bases, with 11 bases left in between. CDR3 size: 12 residues. Germline-derived CDR1 and CDR2 are MNHEY and SVGAGI. CDR3 in amino acids: CASFSRRTEAFF. Written as DNA, the CDR3 is TGTGCCAGCTTTTCCCGTCGCACTGAAGCTTTCTTT.

This CDR3 is CASSPRVLTGYTF. In DNA form, the CDR3 reads TGTGCCAGCAGCCCCCGGGTCCTTACCGGCTACACCTTC. The gene calls are TRBV5-6 and TRBJ1-2; D remains unclear. The germline V gene encodes CDR1 SGHDT and CDR2 YYEEEE. Trimming removed 4 bases from V and 8 bases from J, with 15 bases in between. The CDR3 length is 13 residues.

CDR3 in amino acids: CASSLTEAYSHSYNEQFF. CDR3 nucleotides: TGTGCCAGCAGCTTAACGGAGGCGTACAGCCACTCCTACAATGAGCAGTTCTTC. The chain employs TRBV7-2 and TRBJ2-1; the D gene is possibly TRBD2 (5 bases). CDR1 is SGHTA, CDR2 FQGNSA, per germline. The CDR3 contains 18 residues. V lost 2 bases, J lost 0 bases, and 17 bases lay in between.

This chain uses TRBV13 with TRBJ1-1; unclear D gene. In germline, CDR1 is PRHDT, CDR2 FYEKMQ (reference sequence). V was shortened by 2 bases and J by 10 bases, with 11 bases between the two germline ends. This CDR3 spans 12 amino acids. The CDR3 sequence: CASSLTLHGAFF. For the CDR3, the DNA is TGTGCCAGCAGCTTAACTCTCCACGGAGCTTTCTTT.

V and J are TRBV18 and TRBJ1-1; 8 bases agree with TRBD1. Trimming at V came to 1 base and at J to 1 base, leaving 5 bases not matched to a gene. Germline V lookup: CDR1 KGHSH, CDR2 LQKENI. The CDR3 totals 16 residues. As DNA, the CDR3 is TGTGCCAGCTCACCACGCCCGGGGACAGGGAACACTGAAGCTTTCTTT. This encodes CASSPRPGTGNTEAFF.

This clone was observed a single time. The chain employs TRBV7-9 and TRBJ2-1; TRBD1 or TRBD2 may be the D gene (6 bases each). Per germline, CDR1 SEHNR and CDR2 FQNEAQ (reference sequence). V was cut by 8 bases and J by 8 bases, with 10 bases left in between. The CDR3 runs to 11 residues. CDR3 sequence: CASERGDEQFF. In DNA form, the CDR3 reads TGTGCCAGCGAGAGGGGGGATGAGCAGTTCTTC. Together with reference TRBV7-9 and TRBJ2-1, the CDR3 gives the full variable domain: DTGVSQNPRHKITKRGQNVTFRCDPISEHNRLYWYRQTLGQGPEFLTYFQNEAQLEKSRLLSDRFSAERPKGSFSTLEIQRTEQGDSAMYLCASERGDEQFFGPGTRLTVL.